The following is a T cell receptor beta chain sequence with its context. Its antigen is still unknown. The method was immunoSEQ multiplex PCR; TCRdb's version includes in-frame clones alone and lacks a portion of them. The table shows tens of thousands of clones, with around 78% occurring only once. The sample is drawn from a study of radiotherapy plus CTLA-4 blockade in lung cancer. Study-wide context: Among all patients, roughly 19% showed objective responses, while approximately 30% had disease control.

Chemo-refractory metastatic non-small-cell lung cancer patients underwent focal radiation alongside CTLA-4 blockade with ipilimumab. This CDR3 is built from 15 residues. Germline loops: CDR1 LGHNA, CDR2 YSLEER. Losses at the gene ends were 4 bases for V and 0 bases for J; bases not matched to a gene: 2. Study-wide results and limits: Best predicting response, reportedly, were early blood T cell clone dynamics, with interferon-beta.

This specimen consisted of peripheral blood, obtained from a patient treated with radiotherapy plus ipilimumab. This sequence joins TRBV4-3 and TRBJ2-7, with 11 nucleotides matching TRBD1. The TCR was taken from a human donor with non-small cell lung cancer whose response to radiotherapy plus ipilimumab could not be evaluated. Some clones in this sample may be carry-over from other donors' samples. The CDR3 sequence is CASSRGTGGSYEQYF. The CDR3 nucleotides are TGCGCCAGCAGCCGGGGGACAGGGGGCTCCTACGAGCAGTACTTC.